These 23 T cell receptor beta chains were all obtained from the same sample, sequenced in a study of blood T cell repertoires in COVID-19. The assay was immunoSEQ multiplex PCR, and TCRdb's table has in-frame clones only and misses some. Altogether 120,000 to 150,000 clones are present, approximately 81% being singletons, with the ten largest covering 30% to 45%. The specimen sequenced was peripheral blood. The receptors here all came from a human donor in a cohort sampled during active COVID-19.

This sequence joins TRBV6-5 and TRBJ1-1, with 9 bases that match TRBD1. V lost 8 bases, J lost 0 bases, and 4 bases stayed unmatched. CDR3 length: 14 amino acids. CDR1 and CDR2 from the germline V gene are MNHEY and SVGAGI. The CDR3 region has the DNA TGTGCCAGCCAAAACAGGGGGCTGAACACTGAAGCTTTCTTT. This gives the protein CASQNRGLNTEAFF.

This clone was detected once. This chain connects TRBV28 to TRBJ1-1; 9 nucleotides agree with TRBD1. CDR1 and CDR2 (germline): MDHEN, SYDVKM. V gave up 4 bases and J gave up 3 bases; unmatched junction bases: 6. This CDR3 comprises 15 residues. The chain's CDR3 is CASSSYRGQDTEAFF. The CDR3 nucleotides read TGTGCCAGCAGTTCCTACAGGGGGCAGGACACTGAAGCTTTCTTT.

The chain combines TRBV10-3 with TRBJ2-1; unclear D gene. Germline loops: CDR1 ENHRY, CDR2 SYGVKD. This CDR3 spans 16 amino acids. The V gene lost 0 bases and the J gene lost 2 bases, with 11 bases spanning the gap. CDR3 loop: CAISESLAETYNEQFF. In DNA, the CDR3 is TGTGCCATCAGTGAGTCTTTGGCGGAAACCTACAATGAGCAGTTCTTC.

This clone has just a few counts. The CDR3 is CASSLARMNTEAFF. The CDR3 DNA reads TGTGCCAGCAGTTTAGCCAGAATGAACACTGAAGCTTTCTTT. This chain connects TRBV27 to TRBJ1-1; no reliable D call. Per the germline V gene, CDR1 is MNHEY and CDR2 is SMNVEV (reference sequence). This CDR3 is 14 amino acids long. V lost 2 bases and J 0 bases, leaving 7 bases between the germline ends.

This clone occurred once. This chain connects TRBV15 to TRBJ2-2; TRBD1 is a possible D gene (6 bases). The V and J ends lost 5 bases and 4 bases respectively, with 17 bases between them. This CDR3 has 16 amino acids. Germline V gives CDR1 LNHNV, CDR2 YYDKDF (reference sequence). The CDR3 sequence is CATSDPAQGITGELFF. CDR3 DNA: TGTGCCACCAGCGACCCTGCGCAGGGGATCACCGGGGAGCTGTTTTTT.

V is TRBV6-5 and J is TRBJ1-6; D is ambiguous. The CDR3 has 15 residues. V was cut by 2 bases and J by 7 bases, with 12 bases left in between. The germline V gene has CDR1 MNHEY and CDR2 SVGAGI. CDR3 residues: CASSYDTATNSPLHF. The CDR3 DNA is TGTGCCAGCAGTTACGATACAGCCACAAATTCACCCCTCCACTTT.

The chain employs TRBV5-1 and TRBJ1-1, with a weak D call TRBD1 (6 bases). With 4 bases removed from V and 0 bases from J, the gap between germline ends came to 13 bases. Germline V gives CDR1 SGHRS, CDR2 YFSETQ. This CDR3 has 15 amino acids. CDR3 in DNA: TGCGCCAGCAGCGGACCGACAGGAGTGAACACTGAAGCTTTCTTT. Translated, it gives CASSGPTGVNTEAFF.

In this sample, this clone turned up once. This chain uses TRBV19 with TRBJ2-5; tentatively, D is TRBD2 (5 bases). Trimming took 4 bases from V and 3 from J, leaving 12 bases between them. This CDR3 contains 14 residues. The germline V gene has CDR1 LNHDA and CDR2 SQIVND (reference sequence). The CDR3 DNA follows: TGTGCCAGTAGTAGGCTAGCTAGAGAAGAGACCCAGTACTTC. It yields the protein CASSRLAREETQYF.

This clone was observed a single time. V and J are TRBV14 and TRBJ1-1; tentative D call: TRBD1 (5 bases). V was shortened by 0 bases and J by 13 bases, with 15 bases between the two germline ends. CDR3 size: 13 residues. Germline loops: CDR1 SGHDN, CDR2 FVKESK. CDR3 coding DNA: TGTGCCAGCAGCCAAGATTGGGGCCCGAGAGTTTTCTTT. Protein: CASSQDWGPRVFF.

This rearrangement joins TRBV5-6 to TRBJ1-1; TRBD1 agrees at 9 bases. Germline V gene lookup returns CDR1 SGHDT and CDR2 YYEEEE. This CDR3 comprises 14 residues. V shed 6 bases and J 5 bases; nucleotides not matched to a gene: 8. CDR3 sequence reads: CASNWGQGLTEAFF. The DNA of the CDR3 is TGTGCCAGCAACTGGGGACAGGGTTTAACTGAAGCTTTCTTT.

In the case of this clone: The same CDR3 also results from other DNA sequences found in this sample. The CDR3 DNA follows: TGTGCCAGCAGCCCGGTCGATACGCAGTATTTT. Residues: CASSPVDTQYF. The chain carries TRBV7-2 and TRBJ2-3; D uncertain. The CDR3 loop spans 11 amino acids. Per the germline V gene, CDR1 is SGHTA and CDR2 is FQGNSA. With 5 bases removed from V and 6 bases from J, the gap between germline ends came to 6 bases. Looking up the rest from reference TRBV7-2 and TRBJ2-3 gives the full variable domain: GAGVSQSPSNKVTEKGKDVELRCDPISGHTALYWYRQSLGQGLEFLIYFQGNSAPDKSGLPSDRFSAERTGGSVSTLTIQRTQQEDSAVYLCASSPVDTQYFGPGTRLTVL.

This clone was seen a single time. The chain links TRBV19 to TRBJ1-2, with 11 bases that match TRBD1. The CDR3 is made up of 15 amino acids. Germline V gene data show CDR1 as LNHDA and CDR2 as SQIVND (reference sequence). Trimming took 6 bases from V and 4 from J; bases not matched to a gene: 7. As DNA, the CDR3 is TGTGCCAGTAGATTGGGACAGGGGGACGGCTATGGCTACACCTTC. It codes for CASRLGQGDGYGYTF.

This sequence joins TRBV11-3 and TRBJ2-3; a possible D gene is TRBD2 (5 bases). Germline CDR1 is SGHNT and CDR2 is YENEEA. V was cut by 1 base and J by 6 bases, with 20 bases left in between. CDR3 length: 17 residues. CDR3 nucleotide sequence: TGTGCCAGCAGCTTAGGGGGATGGGAGTTGGCCGGGGATACGCAGTATTTT. Translation: CASSLGGWELAGDTQYF. Supplemented by reference TRBV11-3 and TRBJ2-3, the full variable domain reads EAGVVQSPRYKIIEKKQPVAFWCNPISGHNTLYWYLQNLGQGPELLIRYENEEAVDDSQLPKDRFSAERLKGVDSTLKIQPAELGDSAVYLCASSLGGWELAGDTQYFGPGTRLTVL.

The V gene is TRBV5-4, the J gene TRBJ2-1; 10 positions match TRBD2. The V gene's germline CDR1 is SGHNT and CDR2 YYREEE (reference sequence). The CDR3 contains 14 residues. The V gene end was trimmed by 5 bases and the J gene end by 5 bases; junction bases not matched to a gene: 4. The CDR3 DNA reads TGTGCCAGCAGTGTGACTAGCGGGCACAATGAGCAGTTCTTC. It translates to CASSVTSGHNEQFF.

This chain links TRBV6-2 or TRBV6-3 with TRBJ1-5; D uncertain. The CDR3 contains 13 residues. Trimming cost V 0 bases and J 7 bases, with 7 bases left between them. Germline CDR1 MNHEY, CDR2 SVGEGT. CDR3 residues: CASSYSFGQPQHF. Here the CDR3 DNA reads TGTGCCAGCAGTTACTCCTTCGGGCAGCCCCAGCATTTT.

The chain carries TRBV3-1 (or the pseudogene TRBV3-2) and TRBJ2-3; D is perhaps TRBD1 (5 bases). Per germline, CDR1 LGHDT and CDR2 YNNKEL (reference sequence). V was clipped by 1 base and J by 5 bases, with 16 bases between them. The CDR3 length is 16 residues. CDR3 sequence: CASSQGRRETRDTQYF. The CDR3 coding sequence is TGTGCCAGCAGCCAAGGCCGCAGGGAAACCCGAGATACGCAGTATTTT.

This rearrangement joins TRBV4-2 to TRBJ1-1; a weak D match, TRBD1 (5 bases). Trimming left V 0 bases short and J 0 bases short, with 8 bases between. The CDR3 runs 15 residues. CDR1 and CDR2 from the germline V gene are LGHNA and YNFKEQ. CDR3: CASSQEETVNTEAFF. CDR3 in DNA: TGTGCCAGCAGCCAAGAAGAGACAGTGAACACTGAAGCTTTCTTT.

The chain employs TRBV18 and TRBJ1-1, with TRBD1 matching over 8 bases. Germline-derived CDR1 and CDR2 are KGHSH and LQKENI. J was trimmed by 7 bases and V by 0 bases; bases with no gene match: 10. There are 16 residues in the CDR3. DNA of the CDR3: TGTGCCAGCTCACCACCGAACAGGGGGGATTACGGTGAAGCTTTCTTT. Its translation is CASSPPNRGDYGEAFF.

V is TRBV28 and J is TRBJ2-7, with 7 bases matching TRBD1. V shed 6 bases and J 2 bases; nucleotides not matched to a gene: 10. This CDR3 is 15 amino acids long. Germline V CDR1 and CDR2: MDHEN, SYDVKM. CDR3: CASSQTGPTTYEQYF. In DNA, the CDR3 is TGTGCCAGCAGCCAGACAGGGCCCACGACCTACGAGCAGTACTTC.

The chain is built from TRBV7-9 and TRBJ1-4; TRBD1 matches at 7 bases. The CDR3 extends over 14 amino acids. Germline CDR1 is SEHNR and CDR2 is FQNEAQ (reference sequence). The ends lost 3 bases at V and 2 bases at J; junction bases unmatched: 0. The CDR3 loop reads CASSLGQTNEKLFF. CDR3 bases: TGTGCCAGCAGCTTGGGACAGACTAATGAAAAACTGTTTTTT.

This clone was seen once. The rearrangement joins TRBV21-1 to TRBJ1-2; the D segment call TRBD1 is taken from the table without a DNA check. TRBV21-1 is a pseudogene segment. This CDR3 is built from 17 residues. This chain's CDR3 is CASSKGTGSLPPHGYTF. CDR3 nucleotide sequence: TGTGCCAGCAGCAAAGGGACAGGGTCCCTTCCCCCCCATGGCTACACCTTC.

The rearrangement links TRBV6-5 to TRBJ2-3; 7 positions agree with TRBD2. The CDR3 has 15 amino acids. V lost 5 bases and J lost 0; bases outside the gene matches: 5. Germline-derived CDR1 and CDR2 are MNHEY and SVGAGI. CDR3 sequence: CASSPRRGSTDTQYF. Written as DNA, the CDR3 is TGTGCCAGCAGTCCTCGGCGGGGGAGCACAGATACGCAGTATTTT.

The V gene is TRBV27, the J gene TRBJ2-2; TRBD2 agrees at 9 bases. V dropped 3 bases and J dropped 5; count of bases not matched to a gene: 4. The CDR3 extends over 15 amino acids. From germline, CDR1 is MNHEY and CDR2 SMNVEV (reference sequence). CDR3 in amino acids: CASSFGAGGTGELFF. The CDR3 coding sequence is TGTGCCAGCAGTTTCGGAGCGGGGGGAACCGGGGAGCTGTTTTTT.